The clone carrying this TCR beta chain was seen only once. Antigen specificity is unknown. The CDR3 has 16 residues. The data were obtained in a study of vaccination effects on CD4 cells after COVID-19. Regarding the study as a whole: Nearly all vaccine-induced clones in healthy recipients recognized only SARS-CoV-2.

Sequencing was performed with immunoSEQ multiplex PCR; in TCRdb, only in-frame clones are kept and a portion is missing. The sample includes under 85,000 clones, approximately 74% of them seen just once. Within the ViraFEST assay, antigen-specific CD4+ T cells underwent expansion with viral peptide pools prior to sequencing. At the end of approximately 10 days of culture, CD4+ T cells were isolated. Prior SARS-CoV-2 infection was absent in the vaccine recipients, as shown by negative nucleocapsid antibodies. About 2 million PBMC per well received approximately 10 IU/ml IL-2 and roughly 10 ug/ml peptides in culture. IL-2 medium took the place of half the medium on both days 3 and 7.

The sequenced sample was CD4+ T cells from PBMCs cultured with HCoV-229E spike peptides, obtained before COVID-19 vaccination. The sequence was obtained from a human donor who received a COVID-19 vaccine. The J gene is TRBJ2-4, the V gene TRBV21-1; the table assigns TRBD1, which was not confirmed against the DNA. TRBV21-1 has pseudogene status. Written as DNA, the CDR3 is TGTGCCAGCAGCATAATGGACAGTCTAGCCAAAAACATTCAGTACTTC. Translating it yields CASSIMDSLAKNIQYF.